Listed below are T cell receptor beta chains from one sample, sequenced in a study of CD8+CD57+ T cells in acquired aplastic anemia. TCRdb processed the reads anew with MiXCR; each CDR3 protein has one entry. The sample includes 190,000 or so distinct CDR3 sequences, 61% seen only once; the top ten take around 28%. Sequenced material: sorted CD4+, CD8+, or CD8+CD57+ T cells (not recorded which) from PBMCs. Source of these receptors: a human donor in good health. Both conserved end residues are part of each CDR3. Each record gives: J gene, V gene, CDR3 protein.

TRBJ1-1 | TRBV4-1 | CASSKRQGANTEAFF
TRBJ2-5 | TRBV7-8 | CASSPPRFGARETQYF
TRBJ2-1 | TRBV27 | CASSLSGLAGLSYNEQFF
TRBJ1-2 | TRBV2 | CASSASGVPTYGYTF
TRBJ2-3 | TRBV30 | CAWSSTGHHADTQYF
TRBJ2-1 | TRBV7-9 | CASSLAHRLYNEQFF
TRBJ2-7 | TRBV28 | CASQRDSSYEQYF
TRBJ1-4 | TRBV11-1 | CASSLDGTTNEKLFF
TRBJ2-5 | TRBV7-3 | CASSYTSVETQYF
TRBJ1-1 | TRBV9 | CASSVNLDRATEAFF
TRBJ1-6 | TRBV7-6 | CASSVVGPPLHF
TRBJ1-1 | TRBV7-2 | CASSSLGGRKAFF
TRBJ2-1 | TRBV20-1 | CSARDPTGGSLFF
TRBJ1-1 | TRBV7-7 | CASSHTLNTEAFF
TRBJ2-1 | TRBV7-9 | CASSLVPSGRGDEQFF
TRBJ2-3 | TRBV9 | CASSVVTGVSTDTQYF
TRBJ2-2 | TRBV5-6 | CASSLFARYTGELFF
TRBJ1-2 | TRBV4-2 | CASSQVWTSGGIRYGYTF
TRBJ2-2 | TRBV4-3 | CASSSTGNTGELFF
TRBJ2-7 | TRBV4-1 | CASSRRAGDAYEQYF
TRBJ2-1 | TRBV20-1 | CSARGGRADNEQFF
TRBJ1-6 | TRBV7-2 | CASSLSTGFLSSPLHF
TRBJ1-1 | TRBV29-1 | CSARKATANTEAFF
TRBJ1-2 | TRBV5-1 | CASSLAQTGDGYTF
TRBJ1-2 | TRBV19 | CASSPGASYGYTF
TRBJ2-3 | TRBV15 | CATSSPFQAGGTDTQYF
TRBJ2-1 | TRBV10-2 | CASSESVYNEQFF
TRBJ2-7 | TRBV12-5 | CASSQLGHHYEQYF
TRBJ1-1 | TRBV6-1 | CASNPLGGNTEAFF
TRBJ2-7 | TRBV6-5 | CASSYIAGYSEQYF
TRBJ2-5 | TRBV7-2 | CASSRYGTRETQYF
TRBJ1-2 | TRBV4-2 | CAISQDRQTFDYGYTF
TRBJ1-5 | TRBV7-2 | CASTKRDRDNQPQHF
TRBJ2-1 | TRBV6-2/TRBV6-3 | CASTGRIYNEQFF
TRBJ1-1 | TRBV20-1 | CSARDRGRLANTEAFF
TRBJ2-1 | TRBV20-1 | CSARDPSGRIRQFF
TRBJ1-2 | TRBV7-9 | CASSLGRGRGYTF
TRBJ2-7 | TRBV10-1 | CASSRDSSTYEQYF
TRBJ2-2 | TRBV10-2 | CAGKNSGVTGELFF
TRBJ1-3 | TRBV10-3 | CAISGTGSGNTIYF
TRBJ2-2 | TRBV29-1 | CSVVFGQGLGGELFF
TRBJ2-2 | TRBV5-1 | CASSLRGSANTGELFF
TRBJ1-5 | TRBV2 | CASSVWDRGQPQHF
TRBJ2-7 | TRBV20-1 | CSARSLGGGGAYEQYF
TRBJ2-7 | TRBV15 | CATSRDRDRGIYEQYF
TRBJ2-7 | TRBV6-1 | CASSVTGAYEQYF
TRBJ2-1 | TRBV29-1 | CSVEGVSRMPYNEQFF
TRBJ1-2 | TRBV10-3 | CAISLDGVGGYTF
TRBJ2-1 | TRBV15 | CATSPQGDYNEQFF
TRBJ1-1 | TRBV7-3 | CASSLAQGDTEAFF
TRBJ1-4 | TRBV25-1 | CASSAFSGGDEKLFF
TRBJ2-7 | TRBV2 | CASRRGTDFYEQYF
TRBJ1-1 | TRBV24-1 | CATSDSRQGDTEAFF